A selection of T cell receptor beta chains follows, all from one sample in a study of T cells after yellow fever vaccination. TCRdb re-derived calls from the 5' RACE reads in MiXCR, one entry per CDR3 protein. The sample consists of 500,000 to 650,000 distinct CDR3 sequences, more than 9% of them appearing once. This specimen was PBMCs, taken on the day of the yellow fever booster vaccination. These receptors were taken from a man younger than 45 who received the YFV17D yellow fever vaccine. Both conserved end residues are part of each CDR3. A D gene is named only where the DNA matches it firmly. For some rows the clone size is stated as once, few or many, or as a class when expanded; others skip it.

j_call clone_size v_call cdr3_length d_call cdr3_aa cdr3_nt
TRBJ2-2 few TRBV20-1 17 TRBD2 CSARDLRSGGNTGELFF TGCAGTGCTAGAGATCTCCGTAGCGGGGGGAACACCGGGGAGCTGTTTTTT
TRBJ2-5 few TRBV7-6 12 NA CASGTVQETQYF TGTGCCAGCGGTACCGTCCAAGAGACCCAGTACTTC
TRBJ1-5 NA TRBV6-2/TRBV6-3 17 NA CASRVGDRGLRNQPQHF TGTGCCAGCCGGGTTGGGGACCGGGGACTTCGCAATCAGCCCCAGCATTTT
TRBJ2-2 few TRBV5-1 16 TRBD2 CASSRGTSGGTGELFF TGCGCCAGCAGCCGAGGGACTAGCGGAGGCACCGGGGAGCTGTTTTTT
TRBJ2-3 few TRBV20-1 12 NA CSASHWEDTQYF TGCAGTGCTAGCCACTGGGAAGATACGCAGTATTTT
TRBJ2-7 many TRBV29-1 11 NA CSARREYEQYF TGCAGCGCCCGCAGGGAGTACGAGCAGTACTTC
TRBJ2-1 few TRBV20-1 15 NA CSASSRAESWNEQFF TGCAGTGCTAGTTCCCGGGCCGAGTCGTGGAATGAGCAGTTCTTC
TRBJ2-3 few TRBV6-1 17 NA CASSPSGTVTSTDTQYF TGTGCCAGCAGCCCAAGTGGGACTGTAACTAGCACAGATACGCAGTATTTT
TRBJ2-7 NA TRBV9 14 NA CASSLRTSLYEQYF TGTGCCAGCAGCCTAAGGACATCGCTCTACGAGCAGTACTTC
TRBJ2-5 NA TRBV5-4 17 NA CASSLVNGGTGQETQYF TGTGCCAGCAGCTTGGTCAACGGCGGGACCGGCCAAGAGACCCAGTACTTC
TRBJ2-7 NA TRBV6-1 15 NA CASSAPGDRSYEQYF TGTGCCAGCAGTGCTCCGGGCGACCGCTCCTACGAGCAGTACTTC
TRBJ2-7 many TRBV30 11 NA CAWSVAGEQYF TGTGCCTGGAGTGTTGCGGGCGAGCAGTACTTC
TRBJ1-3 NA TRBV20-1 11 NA CSVWFGNTIYF TGCAGTGTTTGGTTCGGAAACACCATATATTTT
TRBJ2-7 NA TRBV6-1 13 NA CASSDRQHYEQYF TGTGCCAGCAGTGACAGACAACACTACGAGCAGTACTTC
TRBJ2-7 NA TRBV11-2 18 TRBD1 CASSTPPGTGTLFYEQYF TGTGCCAGCAGCACCCCCCCCGGGACAGGGACTCTTTTCTACGAGCAGTACTTC
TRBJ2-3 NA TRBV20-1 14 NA CSARDISVTDTQYF TGCAGTGCTAGAGATATATCTGTCACAGATACGCAGTATTTT
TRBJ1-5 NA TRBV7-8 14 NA CASSPDFSNQPQHF TGTGCCAGCAGCCCGGACTTTAGCAATCAGCCCCAGCATTTT
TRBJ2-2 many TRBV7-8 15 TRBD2 CASSFGTRDTGELFF TGTGCCAGCAGCTTCGGGACTAGAGACACCGGGGAGCTGTTTTTT
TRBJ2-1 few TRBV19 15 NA CASSIVERPYNEQFF TGTGCCAGTAGTATAGTAGAAAGACCCTACAATGAGCAGTTCTTC
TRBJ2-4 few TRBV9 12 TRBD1 CASSDDRELKYF TGTGCCAGCAGCGACGACAGGGAACTAAAGTACTTC
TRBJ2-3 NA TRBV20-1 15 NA CSALGSTLSTDTQYF TGCAGTGCCCTCGGGTCGACCCTTAGCACAGATACGCAGTATTTT
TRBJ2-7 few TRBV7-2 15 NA CASSLSEGSSYEQYF TGTGCCAGCAGCTTATCTGAGGGCTCCTCCTACGAGCAGTACTTC